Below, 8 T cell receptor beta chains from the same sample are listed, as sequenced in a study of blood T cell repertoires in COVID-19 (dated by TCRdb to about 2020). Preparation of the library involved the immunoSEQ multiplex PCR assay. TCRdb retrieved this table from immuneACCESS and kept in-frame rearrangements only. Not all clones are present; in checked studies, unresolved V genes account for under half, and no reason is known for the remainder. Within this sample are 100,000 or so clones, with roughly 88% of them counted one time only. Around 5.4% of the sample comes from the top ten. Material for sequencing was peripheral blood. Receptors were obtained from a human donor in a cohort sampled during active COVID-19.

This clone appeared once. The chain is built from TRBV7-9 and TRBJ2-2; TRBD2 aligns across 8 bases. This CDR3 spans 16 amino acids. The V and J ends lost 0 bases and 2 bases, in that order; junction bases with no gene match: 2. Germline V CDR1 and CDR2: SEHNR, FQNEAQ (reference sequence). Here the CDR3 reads CASSLASGGNTGELFF. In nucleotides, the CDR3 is TGTGCCAGCAGCTTAGCGAGCGGGGGTAACACCGGGGAGCTGTTTTTT.

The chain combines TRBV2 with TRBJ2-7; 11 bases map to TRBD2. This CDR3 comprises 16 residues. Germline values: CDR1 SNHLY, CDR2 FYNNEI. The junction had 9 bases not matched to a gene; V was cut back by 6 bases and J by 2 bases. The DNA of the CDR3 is TGTGCCAGCAGCGCAACCGGGACTAGCGGCACCTACGAGCAGTACTTC. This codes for CASSATGTSGTYEQYF.

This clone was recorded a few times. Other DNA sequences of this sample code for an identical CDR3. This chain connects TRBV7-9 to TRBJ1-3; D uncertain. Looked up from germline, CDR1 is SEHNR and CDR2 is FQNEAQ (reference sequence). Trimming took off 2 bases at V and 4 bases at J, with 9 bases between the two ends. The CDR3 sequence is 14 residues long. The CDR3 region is CASSLSLSGNTIYF. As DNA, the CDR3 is TGTGCCAGCAGCTTAAGTCTATCCGGAAACACCATATATTTT.

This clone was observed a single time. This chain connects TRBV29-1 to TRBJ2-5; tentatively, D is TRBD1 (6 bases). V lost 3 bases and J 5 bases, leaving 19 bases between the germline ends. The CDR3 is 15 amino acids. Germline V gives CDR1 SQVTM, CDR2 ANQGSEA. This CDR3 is CSVDSGHRGKETQYF. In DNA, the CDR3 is TGCAGCGTTGATTCGGGACACCGAGGAAAGGAGACCCAGTACTTC. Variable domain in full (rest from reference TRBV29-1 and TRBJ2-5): SAVISQKPSRDICQRGTSLTIQCQVDSQVTMMFWYRQQPGQSLTLIATANQGSEATYESGFVIDKFPISRPNLTFSTLTVSNMSPEDSSIYLCSVDSGHRGKETQYFGPGTRLLVL.

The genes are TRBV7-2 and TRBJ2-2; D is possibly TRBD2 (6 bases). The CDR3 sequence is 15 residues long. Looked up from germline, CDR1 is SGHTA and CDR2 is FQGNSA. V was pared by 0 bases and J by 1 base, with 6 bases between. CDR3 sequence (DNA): TGTGCCAGCAGCTTAGCGGGAGGGAACACCGGGGAGCTGTTTTTT. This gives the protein CASSLAGGNTGELFF.

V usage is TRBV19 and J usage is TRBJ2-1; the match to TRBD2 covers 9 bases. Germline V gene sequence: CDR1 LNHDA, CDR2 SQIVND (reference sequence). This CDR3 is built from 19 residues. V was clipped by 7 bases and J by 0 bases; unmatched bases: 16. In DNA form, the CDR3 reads TGTGCCAGTACGGTCAGCGGGAGGACCATACCGAGCTCCTACAATGAGCAGTTCTTC. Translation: CASTVSGRTIPSSYNEQFF.

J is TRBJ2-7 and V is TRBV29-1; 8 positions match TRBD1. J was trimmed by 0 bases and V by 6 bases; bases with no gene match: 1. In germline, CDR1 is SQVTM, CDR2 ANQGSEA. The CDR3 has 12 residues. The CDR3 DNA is TGCAGCGTCGGGACAGGCTCCTACGAGCAGTACTTC. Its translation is CSVGTGSYEQYF.

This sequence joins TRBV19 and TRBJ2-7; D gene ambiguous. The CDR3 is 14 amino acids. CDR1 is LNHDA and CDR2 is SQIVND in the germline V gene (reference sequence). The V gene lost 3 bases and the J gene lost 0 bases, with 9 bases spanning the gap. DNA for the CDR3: TGTGCCAGTAGTATCTCAGCGAGCTCCTACGAGCAGTACTTC. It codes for CASSISASSYEQYF. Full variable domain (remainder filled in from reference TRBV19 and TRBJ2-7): DGGITQSPKYLFRKEGQNVTLSCEQNLNHDAMYWYRQDPGQGLRLIYYSQIVNDFQKGDIAEGYSVSREKKESFPLTVTSAQKNPTAFYLCASSISASSYEQYFGPGTRLTVT.